The next 2 T cell receptor beta chains were all read from a single sample in a study of blood T cell repertoires in COVID-19. Profiled with immunoSEQ multiplex PCR; TCRdb holds only in-frame clones, not every one. There are about 210,000 clones in the sample; around 91% occur only once, and around 4.8% lies in the top ten. Sequenced sample: peripheral blood. These receptors were collected from a woman aged 40 to 50 with acute or convalescent COVID-19.

The rearrangement links TRBV29-1 to TRBJ2-3; the D is unclear. Germline values: CDR1 SQVTM, CDR2 ANQGSEA. The V gene lost 7 bases and the J gene lost 5 bases, with 7 bases spanning the gap. The CDR3 covers 10 residues. The DNA for the CDR3 is TGCAGCGCTTATGTAGATACGCAGTATTTT. Its translation is CSAYVDTQYF.

In this sample, this clone turned up once. V is TRBV6-4 and J is TRBJ2-2; 11 bases match TRBD2. The V gene's germline CDR1 is MRHNA and CDR2 SNTAGT. Trimming at V came to 4 bases and at J to 5 bases, leaving 6 bases not matched to a gene. The CDR3 is 16 residues long. CDR3 protein: CASSATSGGWTGELFF. As DNA, the CDR3 is TGTGCCAGCAGTGCCACTAGCGGGGGATGGACCGGGGAGCTGTTTTTT.